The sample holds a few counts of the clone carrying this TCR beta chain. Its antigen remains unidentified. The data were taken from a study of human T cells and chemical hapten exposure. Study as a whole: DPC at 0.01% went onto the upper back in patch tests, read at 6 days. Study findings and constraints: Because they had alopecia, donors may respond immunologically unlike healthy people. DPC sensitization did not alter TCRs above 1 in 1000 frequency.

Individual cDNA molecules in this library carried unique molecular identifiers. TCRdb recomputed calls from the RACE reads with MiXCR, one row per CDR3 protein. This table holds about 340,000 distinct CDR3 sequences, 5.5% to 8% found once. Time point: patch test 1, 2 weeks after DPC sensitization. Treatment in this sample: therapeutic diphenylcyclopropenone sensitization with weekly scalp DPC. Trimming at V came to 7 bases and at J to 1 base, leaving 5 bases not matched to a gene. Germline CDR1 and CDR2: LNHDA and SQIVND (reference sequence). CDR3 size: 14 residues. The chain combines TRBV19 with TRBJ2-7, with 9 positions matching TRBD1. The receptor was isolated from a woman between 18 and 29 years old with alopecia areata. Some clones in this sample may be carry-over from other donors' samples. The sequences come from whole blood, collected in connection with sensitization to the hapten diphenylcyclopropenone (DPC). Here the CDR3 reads CASTLDRGSYEQYF. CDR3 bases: TGTGCCAGTACCTTGGACAGGGGTTCCTACGAGCAGTACTTC.